The clone carrying this TCR beta chain occurred many times. TCRdb re-analysed the 5' RACE reads in MiXCR, keeping a single row per CDR3 protein. The data show about 32,000 distinct CDR3 sequences, with about 6.6% seen just once and around a fifth held by the top ten. This specimen comes from a study of T cells after yellow fever vaccination. Study-level background: Preparation of the low-cell-number fractions used SMART-Seq v4 Ultra Low Input.

General study points: The bulk population could contribute abundant contaminating clonotypes to FACS-sorted repertoires. Though weaker, the secondary response peaked faster, on day 5 versus 15.

Per the germline V gene, CDR1 is SEHNR and CDR2 is FQNEAQ (reference sequence). With 1 base removed from V and 8 bases from J, the gap between germline ends came to 12 bases. The CDR3 has 14 residues. This receptor was taken from a man aged 18 to 30 who received the YFV17D yellow fever vaccine. Sample: PBMCs, either bulk or a sorted T-cell subset (CD4+, CD8+, memory, or dextramer-sorted; not recorded which), taken on the day of the first yellow fever vaccination. The V call is TRBV7-9, the J call TRBJ2-1; the D is unclear. In nucleotides, the CDR3 is TGTGCCAGCAGCTTAGTCGGGCGTGAGGATGAGCAGTTCTTC. It yields the protein CASSLVGREDEQFF.